This T cell receptor beta chain comes out of a study of blood T cell repertoires in COVID-19. Study-level background: The United States, Italy and Spain were the sources of the acute and convalescent COVID-19 samples.

Profiling relied on immunoSEQ multiplex PCR, and the TCRdb table lists in-frame clones only, not all of them. The table shows approximately 230,000 clones, with over 80% occurring only once. Recruits, aged about 18 to 100 years, lived in 20 to 30 US areas. Before being deemed recovered, Cohort 3 donors had two negative PCRs, clearance, or symptom resolution. The length of the CDR3 is 13 residues. V gave up 5 bases and J gave up 0 bases, with 7 bases separating them. Germline CDR1 MDHEN, CDR2 SYDVKM. This chain links TRBV28 with TRBJ1-1; unclear D gene. The sequenced material came from PBMCs or T cells enriched from blood (not recorded which). This receptor was taken from a woman aged 18-29 years who had recovered from COVID-19. CDR3 DNA sequence: TGTGCCAGCAGTCCACAGATGAACACTGAAGCTTTCTTT. Translated, it gives CASSPQMNTEAFF.